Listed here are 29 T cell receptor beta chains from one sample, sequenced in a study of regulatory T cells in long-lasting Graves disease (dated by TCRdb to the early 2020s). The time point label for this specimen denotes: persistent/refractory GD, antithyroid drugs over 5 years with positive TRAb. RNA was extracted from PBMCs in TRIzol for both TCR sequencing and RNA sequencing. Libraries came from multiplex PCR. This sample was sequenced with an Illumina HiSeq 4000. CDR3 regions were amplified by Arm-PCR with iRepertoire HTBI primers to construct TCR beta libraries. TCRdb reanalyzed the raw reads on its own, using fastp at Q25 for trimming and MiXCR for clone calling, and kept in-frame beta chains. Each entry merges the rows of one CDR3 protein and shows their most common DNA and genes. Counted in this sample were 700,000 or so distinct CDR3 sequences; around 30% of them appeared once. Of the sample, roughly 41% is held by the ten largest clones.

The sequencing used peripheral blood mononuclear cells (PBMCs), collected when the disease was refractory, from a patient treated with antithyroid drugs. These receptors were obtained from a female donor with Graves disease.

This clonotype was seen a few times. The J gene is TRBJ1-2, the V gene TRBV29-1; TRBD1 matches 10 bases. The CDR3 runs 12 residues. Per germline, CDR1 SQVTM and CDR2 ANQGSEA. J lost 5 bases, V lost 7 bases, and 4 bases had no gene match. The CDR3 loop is CSAGTGEYGYTF. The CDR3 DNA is TGCAGCGCCGGGACAGGGGAATATGGCTACACCTTC.

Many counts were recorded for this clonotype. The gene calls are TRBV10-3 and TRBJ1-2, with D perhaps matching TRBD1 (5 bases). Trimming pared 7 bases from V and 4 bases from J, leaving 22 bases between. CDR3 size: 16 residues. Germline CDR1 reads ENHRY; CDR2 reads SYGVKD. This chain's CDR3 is CAIKEFPSGQGYGYTF. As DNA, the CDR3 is TGTGCCATCAAGGAGTTTCCTTCAGGCCAGGGCTATGGCTACACCTTC.

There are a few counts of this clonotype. CDR3 nucleotide sequence: TGCAGCGTTGGGGATCGGGTAGCCAAAAACATTCAGTACTTC. It encodes CSVGDRVAKNIQYF. The rearrangement links TRBV29-1 to TRBJ2-4; D is undetermined. There are 14 residues in the CDR3. The ends were cut back, 4 bases at V and 0 bases at J, with 10 bases in the middle. CDR1 is SQVTM, CDR2 ANQGSEA, per germline.

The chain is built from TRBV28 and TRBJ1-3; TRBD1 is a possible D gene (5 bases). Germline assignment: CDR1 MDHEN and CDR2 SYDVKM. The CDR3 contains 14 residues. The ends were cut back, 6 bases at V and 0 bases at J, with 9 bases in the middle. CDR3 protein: CASRGGNSGNTIYF. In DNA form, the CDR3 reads TGTGCCAGCAGGGGGGGGAACTCTGGAAACACCATATATTTT.

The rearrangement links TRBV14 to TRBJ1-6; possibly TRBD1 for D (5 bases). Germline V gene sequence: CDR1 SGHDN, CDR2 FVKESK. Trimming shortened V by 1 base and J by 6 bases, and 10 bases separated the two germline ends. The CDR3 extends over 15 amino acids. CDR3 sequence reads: CASSQGQGVNSPLHF. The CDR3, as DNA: TGTGCCAGCAGCCAAGGGCAAGGGGTTAATTCACCCCTCCACTTT.

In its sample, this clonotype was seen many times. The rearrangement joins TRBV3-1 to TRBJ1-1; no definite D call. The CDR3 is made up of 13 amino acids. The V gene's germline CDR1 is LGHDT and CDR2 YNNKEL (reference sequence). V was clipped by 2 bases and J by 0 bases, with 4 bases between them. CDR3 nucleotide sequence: TGTGCCAGCAGCCAACTCATGAACACTGAAGCTTTCTTT. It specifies CASSQLMNTEAFF. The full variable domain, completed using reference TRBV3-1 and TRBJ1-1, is DTAVSQTPKYLVTQMGNDKSIKCEQNLGHDTMYWYKQDSKKFLKIMFSYNNKELIINETVPNRFSPKSPDKAHLNLHINSLELGDSAVYFCASSQLMNTEAFFGQGTRLTVV.

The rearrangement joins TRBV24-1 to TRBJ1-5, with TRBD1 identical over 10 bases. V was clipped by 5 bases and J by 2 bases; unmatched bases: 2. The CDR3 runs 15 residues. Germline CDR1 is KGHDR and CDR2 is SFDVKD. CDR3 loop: CATSAGTGGNQPQHF. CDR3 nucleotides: TGTGCCACCAGTGCGGGGACAGGGGGCAATCAGCCCCAGCATTTT.

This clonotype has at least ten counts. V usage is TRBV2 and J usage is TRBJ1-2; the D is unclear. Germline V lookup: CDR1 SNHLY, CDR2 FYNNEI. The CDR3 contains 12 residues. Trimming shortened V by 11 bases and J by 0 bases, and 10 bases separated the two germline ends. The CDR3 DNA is TGTGCCCGTGGGTCCGCTAACTATGGCTACACCTTC. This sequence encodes CARGSANYGYTF.

As DNA, the CDR3 is TGCGCCAGCAGCCAAGACTGGAGGTCAGAGACCCAGTACTTC. Its protein product is CASSQDWRSETQYF. V usage is TRBV5-1 and J usage is TRBJ2-5; a possible D gene is TRBD2 (5 bases). Germline lookup yields CDR1 SGHRS and CDR2 YFSETQ. The V and J ends lost 4 bases and 4 bases respectively, with 14 bases between them. This CDR3 is 14 amino acids long. The full variable domain, its missing parts supplied by reference TRBV5-1 and TRBJ2-5, is KAGVTQTPRYLIKTRGQQVTLSCSPISGHRSVSWYQQTPGQGLQFLFEYFSETQRNKGNFPGRFSGRQFSNSRSEMNVSTLELGDSALYLCASSQDWRSETQYFGPGTRLLVL.

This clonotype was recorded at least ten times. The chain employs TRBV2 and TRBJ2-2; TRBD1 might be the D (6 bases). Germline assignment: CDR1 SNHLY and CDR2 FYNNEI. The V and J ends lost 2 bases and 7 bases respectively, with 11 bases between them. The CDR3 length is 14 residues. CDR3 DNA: TGTGCCAGCAGTGAACAGGGGCGTATCGGGGAGCTGTTTTTT. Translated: CASSEQGRIGELFF. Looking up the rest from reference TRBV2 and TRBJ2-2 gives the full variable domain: EPEVTQTPSHQVTQMGQEVILRCVPISNHLYFYWYRQILGQKVEFLVSFYNNEISEKSEIFDDQFSVERPDGSNFTLKIRSTKLEDSAMYFCASSEQGRIGELFFGEGSRLTVL.

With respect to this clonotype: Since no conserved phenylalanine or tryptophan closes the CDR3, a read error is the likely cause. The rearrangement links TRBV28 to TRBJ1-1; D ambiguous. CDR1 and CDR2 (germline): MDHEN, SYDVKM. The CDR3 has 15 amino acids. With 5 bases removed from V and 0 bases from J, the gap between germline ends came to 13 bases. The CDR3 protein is CASSPQTTLNTEAFL. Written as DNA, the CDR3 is TGTGCCAGCAGTCCACAGACTACCCTGAACACTGAAGCTTTCCTT.

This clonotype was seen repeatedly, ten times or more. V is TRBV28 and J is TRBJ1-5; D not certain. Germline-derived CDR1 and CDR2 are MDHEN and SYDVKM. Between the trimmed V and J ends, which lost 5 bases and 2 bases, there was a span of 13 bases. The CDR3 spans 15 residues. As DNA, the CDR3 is TGTGCCAGCAGTCCCGAGAGAGTTGGCAATCAGCCCCAGCATTTT. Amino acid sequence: CASSPERVGNQPQHF.

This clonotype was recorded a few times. CDR3 sequence: CSAENDYGYTF. Written as DNA, the CDR3 is TGCAGTGCTGAAAACGACTATGGCTACACCTTC. The chain has TRBV20-1 and TRBJ1-2, with D hard to call. V gave up 5 bases and J gave up 3 bases, with 7 bases separating them. The CDR3 is 11 residues long. CDR1 is DFQATT, CDR2 SNEGSKA, per germline (reference sequence).

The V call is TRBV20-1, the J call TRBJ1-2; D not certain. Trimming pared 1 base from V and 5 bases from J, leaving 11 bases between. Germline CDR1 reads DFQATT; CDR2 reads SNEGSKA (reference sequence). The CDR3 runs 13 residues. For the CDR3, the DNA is TGCAGTGCTAGAGCGGTTTCGGGATATGGCTACACCTTC. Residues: CSARAVSGYGYTF.

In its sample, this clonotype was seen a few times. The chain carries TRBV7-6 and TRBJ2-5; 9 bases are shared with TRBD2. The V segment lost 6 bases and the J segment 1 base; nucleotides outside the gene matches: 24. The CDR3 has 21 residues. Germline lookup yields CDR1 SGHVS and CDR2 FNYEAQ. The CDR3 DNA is TGTGCCAGCAGGTCACCGGGACAGATTTTCCTAGCGGGATCCGGCCAAGAGACCCAGTACTTC. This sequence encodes CASRSPGQIFLAGSGQETQYF.

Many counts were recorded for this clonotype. In nucleotides, the CDR3 is TGTGCCAGCAGCTCAGGGGGAGGAACTGAAGCTTTCTTT. Residues: CASSSGGGTEAFF. The chain combines TRBV6-1 with TRBJ1-1; 7 nucleotides line up with TRBD1. J was trimmed by 5 bases and V by 6 bases; bases with no gene match: 6. Germline V gene sequence: CDR1 MNHNS, CDR2 SASEGT. The CDR3 spans 13 residues.

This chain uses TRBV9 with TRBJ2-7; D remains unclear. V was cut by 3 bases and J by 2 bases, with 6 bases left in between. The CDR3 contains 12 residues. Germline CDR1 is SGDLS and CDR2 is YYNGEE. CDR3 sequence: CASSGEPYEQYF. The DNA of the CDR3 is TGTGCCAGCAGCGGCGAGCCCTACGAGCAGTACTTC.

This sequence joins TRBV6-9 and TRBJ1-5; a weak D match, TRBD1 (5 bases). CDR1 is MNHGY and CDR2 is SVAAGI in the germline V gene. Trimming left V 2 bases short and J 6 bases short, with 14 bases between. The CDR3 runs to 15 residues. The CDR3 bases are TGTGCCAGCAGTTATCGCAGGGAAATGGGTCAGCCCCAGCATTTT. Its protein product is CASSYRREMGQPQHF.

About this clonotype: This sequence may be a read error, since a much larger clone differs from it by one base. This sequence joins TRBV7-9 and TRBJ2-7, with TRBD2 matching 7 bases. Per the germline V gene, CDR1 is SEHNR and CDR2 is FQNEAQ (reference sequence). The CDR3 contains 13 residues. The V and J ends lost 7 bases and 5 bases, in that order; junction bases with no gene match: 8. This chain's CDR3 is CASKASGRNEQYF. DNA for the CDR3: TGTGCCAGCAAGGCTAGCGGCCGGAACGAGCAGTACTTC.

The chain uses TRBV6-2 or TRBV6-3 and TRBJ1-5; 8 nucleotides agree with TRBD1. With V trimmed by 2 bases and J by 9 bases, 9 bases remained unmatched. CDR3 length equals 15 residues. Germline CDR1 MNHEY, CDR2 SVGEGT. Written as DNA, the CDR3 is TGTGCCAGCAGTTACGGGGGACAGGCCCCAGGGCCCCAGCATTTT. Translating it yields CASSYGGQAPGPQHF.

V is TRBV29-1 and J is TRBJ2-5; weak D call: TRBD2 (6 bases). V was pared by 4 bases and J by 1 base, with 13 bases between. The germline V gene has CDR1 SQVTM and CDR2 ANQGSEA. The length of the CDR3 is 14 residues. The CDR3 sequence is CSVVLAGLQETQYF. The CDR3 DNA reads TGCAGCGTTGTGCTTGCGGGGCTCCAAGAGACCCAGTACTTC.

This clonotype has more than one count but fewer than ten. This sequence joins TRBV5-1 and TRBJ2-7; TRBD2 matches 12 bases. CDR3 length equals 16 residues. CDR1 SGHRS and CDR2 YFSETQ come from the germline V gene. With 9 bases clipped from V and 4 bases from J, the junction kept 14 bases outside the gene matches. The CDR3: CATALAGGLPGYEQYF. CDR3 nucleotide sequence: TGCGCCACCGCACTAGCGGGAGGATTGCCCGGTTACGAGCAGTACTTC.

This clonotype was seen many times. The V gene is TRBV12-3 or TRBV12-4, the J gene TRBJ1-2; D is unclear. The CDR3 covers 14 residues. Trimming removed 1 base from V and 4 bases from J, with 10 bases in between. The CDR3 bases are TGTGCCAGCAGTTTAGGGCGGCGGGTCTATGGCTACACCTTC. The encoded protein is CASSLGRRVYGYTF.

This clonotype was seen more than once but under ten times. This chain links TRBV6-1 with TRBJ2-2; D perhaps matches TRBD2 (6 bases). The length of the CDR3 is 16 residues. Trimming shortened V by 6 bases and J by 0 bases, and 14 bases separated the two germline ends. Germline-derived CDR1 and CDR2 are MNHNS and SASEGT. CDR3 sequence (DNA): TGTGCCAGCAGCCCTAGGCGGGACCCGAACACCGGGGAGCTGTTTTTT. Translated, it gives CASSPRRDPNTGELFF.

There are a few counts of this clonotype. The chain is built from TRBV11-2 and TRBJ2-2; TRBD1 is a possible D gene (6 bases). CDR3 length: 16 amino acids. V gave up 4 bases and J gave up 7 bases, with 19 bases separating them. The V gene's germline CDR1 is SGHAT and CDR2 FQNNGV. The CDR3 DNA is TGTGCCAGCAGCTCCCTTGGGAGCAGGGGTTGCGGGGAGCTGTTTTTT. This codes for CASSSLGSRGCGELFF.

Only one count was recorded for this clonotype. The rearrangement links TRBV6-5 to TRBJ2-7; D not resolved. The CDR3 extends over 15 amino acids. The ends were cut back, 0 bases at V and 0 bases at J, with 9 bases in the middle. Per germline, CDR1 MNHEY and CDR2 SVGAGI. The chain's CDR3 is CASSYSLGYSYEQYF. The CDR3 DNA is TGTGCCAGCAGTTACTCTCTCGGGTACTCCTACGAGCAGTACTTC.

CDR3: CASRLTGKNTEAFF. The CDR3 region has the DNA TGTGCCAGCAGGCTTACCGGGAAGAACACTGAAGCTTTCTTT. The rearrangement links TRBV7-2 to TRBJ1-1; D uncertain. V gave up 6 bases and J gave up 1 base, with 12 bases separating them. This CDR3 comprises 14 residues. Germline assignment: CDR1 SGHTA and CDR2 FQGNSA.

CDR3 loop: CASSTRDVPYEQYF. The CDR3 DNA reads TGTGCCAGCAGTACCCGGGACGTGCCCTACGAGCAGTACTTC. The chain employs TRBV2 and TRBJ2-7; TRBD1 or TRBD2 may be the D gene (5 bases each). The CDR3 is 14 residues long. Germline CDR1 is SNHLY and CDR2 is FYNNEI. Trimming took 5 bases from V and 2 from J, leaving 13 bases between them. The variable domain in full, completed from reference TRBV2 and TRBJ2-7, reads EPEVTQTPSHQVTQMGQEVILRCVPISNHLYFYWYRQILGQKVEFLVSFYNNEISEKSEIFDDQFSVERPDGSNFTLKIRSTKLEDSAMYFCASSTRDVPYEQYFGPGTRLTVT.

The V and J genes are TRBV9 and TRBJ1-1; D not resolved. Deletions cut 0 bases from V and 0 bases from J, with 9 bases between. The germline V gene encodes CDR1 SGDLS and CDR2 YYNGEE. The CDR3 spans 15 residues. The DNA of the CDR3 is TGTGCCAGCAGCGTAGTCGGCGGCTTGAACACTGAAGCTTTCTTT. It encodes CASSVVGGLNTEAFF.